These T cell receptor beta chains were read from a single sample in a study of a mutant IDH1 vaccine in newly diagnosed glioma. Sequencing used immunoSEQ multiplex PCR; TCRdb keeps in-frame clones, though not all of them. The data show 45,000 to 70,000 clones, approximately 80% seen once. These receptors have no known antigen. Sample: PBMCs, taken from a glioma patient whose treatment included an IDH1 peptide vaccine. The receptors originated from a man younger than 40 with glioma. Each CDR3 is given with its conserved first and last residue. D genes are given only for firm matches. Not all rows give a size; the values are once, few, many and, for expanded clones, a class.

v_call: TRBV11-2
clone_size: .
d_call: .
j_call: TRBJ1-6
cdr3_aa: CASSSQWNSPLHF
cdr3_nt: TGTGCCAGCAGCTCGCAGTGGAACTCACCCCTCCACTTT

v_call: TRBV11-2
clone_size: .
d_call: .
j_call: TRBJ1-4
cdr3_aa: CASSSRGGVEKLFF
cdr3_nt: TGTGCCAGCAGCTCACGGGGGGGCGTTGAAAAACTGTTTTTT

v_call: TRBV28
clone_size: .
d_call: .
j_call: TRBJ1-3
cdr3_aa: CASSLFKDRRGNTIYF
cdr3_nt: TGTGCCAGCAGTTTATTCAAGGACCGGAGAGGAAACACCATATATTTT

v_call: TRBV11-2
clone_size: .
d_call: TRBD1
j_call: TRBJ1-4
cdr3_aa: CASSLNVQGASGEKLFF
cdr3_nt: TGTGCCAGCAGCTTAAACGTACAGGGGGCTAGTGGTGAAAAACTGTTTTTT

v_call: TRBV6-6
clone_size: .
d_call: .
j_call: TRBJ1-2
cdr3_aa: CASSYSVGVDYGYTF
cdr3_nt: TGTGCCAGCAGTTATTCGGTGGGCGTTGACTATGGCTACACCTTC

v_call: TRBV7-9
clone_size: .
d_call: .
j_call: TRBJ1-2
cdr3_aa: CASSLARQGNGYTF
cdr3_nt: TGTGCCAGCAGCTTAGCGCGCCAGGGGAATGGCTACACCTTC

v_call: TRBV7-9
clone_size: .
d_call: TRBD1
j_call: TRBJ2-1
cdr3_aa: CASSLGLGGATYNEQFF
cdr3_nt: TGTGCCAGCAGCTTAGGTTTAGGGGGCGCGACTTACAATGAGCAGTTCTTC

v_call: TRBV19
clone_size: .
d_call: TRBD2
j_call: TRBJ2-5
cdr3_aa: CASSAPGTSGGFQETQYF
cdr3_nt: TGTGCCAGTAGTGCCCCCGGGACTAGCGGGGGGTTCCAAGAGACCCAGTACTTC

v_call: TRBV2
clone_size: .
d_call: .
j_call: TRBJ1-2
cdr3_aa: CASSVPGEEGYTF
cdr3_nt: TGTGCCAGCAGTGTCCCGGGAGAGGAGGGCTACACCTTC

v_call: TRBV27
clone_size: .
d_call: TRBD1
j_call: TRBJ1-2
cdr3_aa: CASSLLAGTGGYGYTF
cdr3_nt: TGTGCCAGCAGTTTATTAGCCGGGACAGGGGGGTATGGCTACACCTTC

v_call: TRBV5-8
clone_size: .
d_call: TRBD2
j_call: TRBJ2-5
cdr3_aa: CASSLFGTSKETQYF
cdr3_nt: TGTGCCAGCAGCTTGTTCGGGACTAGCAAAGAGACCCAGTACTTC

v_call: TRBV4-1
clone_size: .
d_call: .
j_call: TRBJ1-4
cdr3_aa: CASSQEGKVAWGEKLFF
cdr3_nt: TGCGCCAGCAGCCAAGAAGGGAAAGTCGCCTGGGGAGAAAAACTGTTTTTT

v_call: TRBV5-1
clone_size: .
d_call: .
j_call: TRBJ2-3
cdr3_aa: CASSLGLYSTDTQYF
cdr3_nt: TGCGCCAGCAGCTTGGGACTTTACTCCACAGATACGCAGTATTTT

v_call: TRBV7-9
clone_size: .
d_call: .
j_call: TRBJ1-4
cdr3_aa: CAGGTGSNEKLFF
cdr3_nt: TGTGCCGGGGGAACGGGGTCTAATGAAAAACTGTTTTTT

v_call: TRBV19
clone_size: .
d_call: .
j_call: TRBJ1-5
cdr3_aa: CASSITVYSNQPQHF
cdr3_nt: TGTGCCAGTAGTATAACGGTTTATAGCAATCAGCCCCAGCATTTT

v_call: TRBV30
clone_size: .
d_call: .
j_call: TRBJ2-7
cdr3_aa: CAWSVGTLSYEQYF
cdr3_nt: TGTGCCTGGAGTGTAGGGACCCTGTCCTACGAGCAGTACTTC

v_call: TRBV12-5
clone_size: .
d_call: TRBD1
j_call: TRBJ1-5
cdr3_aa: CASGLTGGWNQPQHF
cdr3_nt: TGTGCTAGTGGTCTCACAGGGGGTTGGAATCAGCCCCAGCATTTT

v_call: TRBV9
clone_size: few
d_call: .
j_call: TRBJ1-2
cdr3_aa: CASSTVGVNYGYTF
cdr3_nt: TGTGCCAGCAGCACTGTAGGGGTGAACTATGGCTACACCTTC

v_call: TRBV30
clone_size: .
d_call: .
j_call: TRBJ1-6
cdr3_aa: CAWSDTGHSNSPLHF
cdr3_nt: TGTGCCTGGAGTGACACGGGACACTCAAATTCACCCCTCCACTTT

v_call: TRBV10-1
clone_size: .
d_call: .
j_call: TRBJ1-1
cdr3_aa: CASSYGGSTEAFF
cdr3_nt: TGCGCCAGCAGTTATGGCGGATCCACTGAAGCTTTCTTT

v_call: TRBV10-3
clone_size: .
d_call: TRBD1
j_call: TRBJ2-7
cdr3_aa: CATGRQGAEQYF
cdr3_nt: TGTGCCACAGGGAGGCAGGGGGCCGAGCAGTACTTC

v_call: TRBV6-6
clone_size: .
d_call: TRBD1
j_call: TRBJ1-1
cdr3_aa: CASSFIATGQGAEAFF
cdr3_nt: TGTGCCAGCAGTTTTATTGCCACGGGACAGGGGGCTGAAGCTTTCTTT

v_call: TRBV4-2
clone_size: medium-sized
d_call: TRBD2
j_call: TRBJ2-2
cdr3_aa: CASSQDGAGGPNTGELFF
cdr3_nt: TGTGCCAGCAGCCAAGATGGGGCGGGGGGGCCTAACACCGGGGAGCTGTTTTTT

v_call: TRBV30
clone_size: .
d_call: TRBD1
j_call: TRBJ1-5
cdr3_aa: CAWSGGQDLSYSNQPQHF
cdr3_nt: TGTGCCTGGAGTGGGGGACAGGATCTCTCCTATAGCAATCAGCCCCAGCATTTT

v_call: TRBV5-4
clone_size: .
d_call: TRBD2
j_call: TRBJ2-3
cdr3_aa: CASSDASGSSTDTQYF
cdr3_nt: TGTGCCAGCAGCGATGCTAGCGGATCTAGCACAGATACGCAGTATTTT